What follows describes a single T cell receptor beta chain. The target antigen is unknown. This sample is drawn from a study of Tregs in tolerant kidney transplant recipients. Findings and limits, study-wide: Findings come from small patient numbers and require larger validation. Expanding Tregs on activated donor B cells appeared to best identify donor-specific TCRbeta clones. Biological reproducibility was not directly addressed in this study.

The V gene lost 5 bases and the J gene lost 8 bases, with 9 bases spanning the gap. The CDR3 runs to 11 residues. The germline CDR1 and CDR2 sequences are MNHEY and SMNVEV (reference sequence). Sequencing was performed with immunoSEQ multiplex PCR; in TCRdb, only in-frame clones are kept and a portion is missing. In the table there are 240,000 or so clones, around 82% of which are singletons. Unstimulated regulatory T cells (CD4+CD25+CD127-), CD4+CD25- non-regulatory cells, CD4 and CD8 cells were FACS-sorted from thawed PBMCs. The chain employs TRBV27 and TRBJ1-1, with unresolved D. Material: CD4+ T cells from blood. The source is a human donor in good health. The CDR3 here is CASSTAGEAFF. The CDR3 DNA sequence: TGTGCCAGCAGTACAGCTGGAGAAGCTTTCTTT.